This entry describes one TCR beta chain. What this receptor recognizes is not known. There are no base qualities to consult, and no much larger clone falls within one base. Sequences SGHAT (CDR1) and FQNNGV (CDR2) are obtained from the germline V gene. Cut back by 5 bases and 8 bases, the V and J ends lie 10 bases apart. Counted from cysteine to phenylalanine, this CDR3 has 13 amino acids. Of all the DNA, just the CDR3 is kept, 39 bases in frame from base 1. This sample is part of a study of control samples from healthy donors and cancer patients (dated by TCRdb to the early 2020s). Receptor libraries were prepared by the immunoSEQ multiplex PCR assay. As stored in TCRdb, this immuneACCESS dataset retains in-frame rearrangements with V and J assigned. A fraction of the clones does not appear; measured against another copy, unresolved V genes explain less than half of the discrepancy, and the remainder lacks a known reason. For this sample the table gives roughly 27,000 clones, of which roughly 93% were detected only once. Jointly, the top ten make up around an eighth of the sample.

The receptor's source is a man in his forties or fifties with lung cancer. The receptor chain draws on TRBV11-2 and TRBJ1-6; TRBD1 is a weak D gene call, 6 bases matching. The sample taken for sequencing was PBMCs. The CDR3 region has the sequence CASSRDTYSPLHF. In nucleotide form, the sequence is TGTGCCAGCAGCCGGGACACCTATTCACCCCTCCACTTT.